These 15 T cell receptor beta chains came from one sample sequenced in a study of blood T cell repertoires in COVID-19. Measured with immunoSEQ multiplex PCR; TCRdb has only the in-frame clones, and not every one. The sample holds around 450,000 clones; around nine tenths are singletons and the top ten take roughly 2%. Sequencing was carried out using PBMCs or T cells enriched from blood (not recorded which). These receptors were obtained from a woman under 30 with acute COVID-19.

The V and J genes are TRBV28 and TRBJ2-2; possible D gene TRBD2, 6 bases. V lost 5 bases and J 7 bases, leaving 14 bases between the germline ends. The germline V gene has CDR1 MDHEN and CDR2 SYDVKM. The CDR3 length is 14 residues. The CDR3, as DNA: TGTGCCAGCAGTCGTCTAGCGAGGGGCGGGGAGCTGTTTTTT. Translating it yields CASSRLARGGELFF.

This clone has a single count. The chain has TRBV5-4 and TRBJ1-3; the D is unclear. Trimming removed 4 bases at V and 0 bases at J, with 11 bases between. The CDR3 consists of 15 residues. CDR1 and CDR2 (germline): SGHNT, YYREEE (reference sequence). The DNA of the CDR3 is TGTGCCAGCAGCAAGGATCGGAGCTCTGGAAACACCATATATTTT. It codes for CASSKDRSSGNTIYF.

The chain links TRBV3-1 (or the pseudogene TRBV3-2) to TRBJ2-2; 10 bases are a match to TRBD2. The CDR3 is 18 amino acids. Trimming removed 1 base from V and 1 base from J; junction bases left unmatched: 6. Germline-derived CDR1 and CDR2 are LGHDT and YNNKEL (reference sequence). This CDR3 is CASSQVAGGTLNTGELFF. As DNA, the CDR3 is TGTGCCAGCAGCCAAGTAGCGGGGGGTACTTTGAACACCGGGGAGCTGTTTTTT.

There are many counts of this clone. CDR3 nucleotides: TGTGCCAGCAGCTCCTCCGGGGGTGCCAAAAACATTCAGTACTTC. Its translation is CASSSSGGAKNIQYF. The chain has TRBV7-9 and TRBJ2-4; a weak D match, TRBD2 (6 bases). The CDR3 consists of 15 residues. The germline V gene has CDR1 SEHNR and CDR2 FQNEAQ (reference sequence). Trimming removed 4 bases from V and 1 base from J, with 11 bases in between. Together with reference TRBV7-9 and TRBJ2-4, the CDR3 gives the full variable domain: DTGVSQNPRHKITKRGQNVTFRCDPISEHNRLYWYRQTLGQGPEFLTYFQNEAQLEKSRLLSDRFSAERPKGSFSTLEIQRTEQGDSAMYLCASSSSGGAKNIQYFGAGTRLSVL.

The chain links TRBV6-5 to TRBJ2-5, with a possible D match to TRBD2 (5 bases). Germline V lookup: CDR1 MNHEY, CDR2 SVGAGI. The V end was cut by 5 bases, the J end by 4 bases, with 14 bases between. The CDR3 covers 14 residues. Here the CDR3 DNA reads TGTGCCAGCAGTCGGGATTTCCTGGCAGAGACCCAGTACTTC. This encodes CASSRDFLAETQYF.

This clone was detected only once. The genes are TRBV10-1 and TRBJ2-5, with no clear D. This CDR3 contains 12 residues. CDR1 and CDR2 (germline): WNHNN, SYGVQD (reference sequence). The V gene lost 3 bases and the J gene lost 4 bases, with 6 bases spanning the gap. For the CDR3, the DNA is TGCGCCAGCAGTGAATCCATAGAGACCCAGTACTTC. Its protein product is CASSESIETQYF.

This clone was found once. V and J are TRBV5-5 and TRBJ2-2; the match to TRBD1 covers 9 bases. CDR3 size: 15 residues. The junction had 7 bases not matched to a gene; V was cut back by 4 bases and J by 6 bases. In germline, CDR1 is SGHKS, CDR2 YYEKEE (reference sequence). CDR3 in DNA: TGTGCCAGCAGCGGTGGGACAGGGAAGGCCGGGGAGCTGTTTTTT. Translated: CASSGGTGKAGELFF.

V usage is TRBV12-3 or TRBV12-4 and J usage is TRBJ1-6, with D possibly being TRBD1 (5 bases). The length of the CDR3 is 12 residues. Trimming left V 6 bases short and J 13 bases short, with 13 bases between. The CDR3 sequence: CASRTQGGPLHF. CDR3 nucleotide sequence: TGTGCCAGCAGGACTCAGGGTGGGCCCCTCCACTTT.

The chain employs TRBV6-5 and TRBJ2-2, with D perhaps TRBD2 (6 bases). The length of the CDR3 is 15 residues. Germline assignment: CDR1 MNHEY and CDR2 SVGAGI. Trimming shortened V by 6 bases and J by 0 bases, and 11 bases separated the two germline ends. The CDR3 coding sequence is TGTGCCAGCAGGGGGAGCGGGCCGAACACCGGGGAGCTGTTTTTT. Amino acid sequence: CASRGSGPNTGELFF.

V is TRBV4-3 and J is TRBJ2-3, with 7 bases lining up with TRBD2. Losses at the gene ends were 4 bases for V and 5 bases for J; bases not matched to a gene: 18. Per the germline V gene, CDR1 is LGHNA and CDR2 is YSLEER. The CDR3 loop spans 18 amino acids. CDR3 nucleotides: TGCGCCAGCAGCCCGGGCCGAACCCACGGGAGGACGGGAGATACGCAGTATTTT. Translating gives CASSPGRTHGRTGDTQYF.

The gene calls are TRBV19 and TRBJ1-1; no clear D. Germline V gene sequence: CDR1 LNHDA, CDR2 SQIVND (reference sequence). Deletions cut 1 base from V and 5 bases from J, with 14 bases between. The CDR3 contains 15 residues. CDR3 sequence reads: CASSIVGAGRTEAFF. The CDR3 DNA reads TGTGCCAGTAGTATAGTTGGTGCGGGGAGAACTGAAGCTTTCTTT.

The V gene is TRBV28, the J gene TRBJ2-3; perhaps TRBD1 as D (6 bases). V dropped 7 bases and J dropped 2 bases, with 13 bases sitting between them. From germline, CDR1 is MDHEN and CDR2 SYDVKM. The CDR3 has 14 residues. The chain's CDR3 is CASTLTGNTDTQYF. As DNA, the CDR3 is TGTGCCAGCACTCTGACAGGAAACACAGATACGCAGTATTTT.

In nucleotides, the CDR3 is TGTGCCAGCAGCTTCCTAAACTCTGGGGCCAACGTCCTGACTTTC. This gives the protein CASSFLNSGANVLTF. This chain uses TRBV7-9 with TRBJ2-6; D is ambiguous. This CDR3 is built from 15 residues. V dropped 3 bases and J dropped 0 bases, with 6 bases sitting between them. CDR1 is SEHNR and CDR2 is FQNEAQ in the germline V gene (reference sequence).

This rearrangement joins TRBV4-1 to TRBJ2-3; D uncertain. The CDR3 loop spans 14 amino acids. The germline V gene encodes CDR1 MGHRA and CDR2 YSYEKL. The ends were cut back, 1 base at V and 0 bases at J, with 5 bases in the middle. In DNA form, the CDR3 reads TGCGCCAGCAGCCAAGGTCCTAGCACAGATACGCAGTATTTT. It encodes CASSQGPSTDTQYF.

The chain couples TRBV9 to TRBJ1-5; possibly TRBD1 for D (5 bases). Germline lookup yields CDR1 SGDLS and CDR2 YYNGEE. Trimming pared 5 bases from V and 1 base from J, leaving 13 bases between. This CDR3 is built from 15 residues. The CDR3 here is CASSAGRSSNQPQHF. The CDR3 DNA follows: TGTGCCAGCAGTGCGGGACGGAGCAGCAATCAGCCCCAGCATTTT.